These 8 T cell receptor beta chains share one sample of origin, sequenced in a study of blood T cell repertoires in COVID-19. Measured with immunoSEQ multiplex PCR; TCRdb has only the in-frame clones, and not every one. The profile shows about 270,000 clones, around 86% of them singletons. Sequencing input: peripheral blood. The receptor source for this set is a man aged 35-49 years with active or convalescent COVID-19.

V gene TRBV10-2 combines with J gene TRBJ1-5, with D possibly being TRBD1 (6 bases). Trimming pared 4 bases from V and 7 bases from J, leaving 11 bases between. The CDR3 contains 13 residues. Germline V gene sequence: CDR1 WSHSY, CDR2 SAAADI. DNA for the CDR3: TGCGCCAGCAGTGGACAGGAAATACAGCCCCAGCATTTT. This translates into CASSGQEIQPQHF.

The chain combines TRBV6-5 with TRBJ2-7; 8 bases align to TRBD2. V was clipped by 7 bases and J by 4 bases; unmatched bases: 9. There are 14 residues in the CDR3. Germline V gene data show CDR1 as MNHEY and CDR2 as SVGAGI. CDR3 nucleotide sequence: TGTGCCAGCAAGCTCAAGCGGGAGCGGTACGAGCAGTACTTC. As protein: CASKLKRERYEQYF.

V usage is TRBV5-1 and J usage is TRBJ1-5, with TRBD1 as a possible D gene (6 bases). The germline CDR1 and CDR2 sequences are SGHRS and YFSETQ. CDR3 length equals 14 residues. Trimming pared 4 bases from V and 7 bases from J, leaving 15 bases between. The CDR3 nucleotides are TGCGCCAGCAGCCCGGAGGGGGGGCGGCAGCCCCAGCATTTT. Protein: CASSPEGGRQPQHF.

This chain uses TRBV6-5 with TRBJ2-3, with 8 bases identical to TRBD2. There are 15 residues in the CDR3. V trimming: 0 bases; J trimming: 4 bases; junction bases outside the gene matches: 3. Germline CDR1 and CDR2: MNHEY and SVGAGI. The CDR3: CASSYSGGASDTQYF. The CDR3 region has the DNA TGTGCCAGCAGTTACTCCGGGGGGGCCTCAGATACGCAGTATTTT.

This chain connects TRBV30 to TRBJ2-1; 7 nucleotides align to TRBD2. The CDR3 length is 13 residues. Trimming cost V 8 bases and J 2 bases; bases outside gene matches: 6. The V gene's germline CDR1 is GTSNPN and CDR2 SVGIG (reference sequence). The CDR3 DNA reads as TGTGCCAGAGCCCGGGGGGCCTACAATGAGCAGTTCTTC. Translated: CARARGAYNEQFF.

This CDR3 is CASSLEATNEKLFF. DNA for the CDR3: TGCGCCAGCAGCCTAGAAGCAACTAATGAAAAACTGTTTTTT. The chain employs TRBV5-1 and TRBJ1-4; D is unresolved. The germline V and J ends were trimmed by 4 bases and 0 bases, with 7 bases remaining between them. CDR3 size: 14 residues. The V gene's germline CDR1 is SGHRS and CDR2 YFSETQ.

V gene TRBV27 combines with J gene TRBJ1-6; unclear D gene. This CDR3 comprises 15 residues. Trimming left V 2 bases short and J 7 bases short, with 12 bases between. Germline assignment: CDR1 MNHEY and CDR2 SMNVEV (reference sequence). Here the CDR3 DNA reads TGTGCCAGCAGTTTAATTCGGGGTGACAATTCACCCCTCCACTTT. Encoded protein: CASSLIRGDNSPLHF.

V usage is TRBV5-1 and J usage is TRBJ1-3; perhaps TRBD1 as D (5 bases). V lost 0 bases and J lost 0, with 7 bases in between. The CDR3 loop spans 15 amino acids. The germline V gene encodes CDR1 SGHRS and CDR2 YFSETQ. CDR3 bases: TGCGCCAGCAGCTTGGGACAGTTCTCTGGAAACACCATATATTTT. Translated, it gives CASSLGQFSGNTIYF.